Listed below are T cell receptor beta chains from one sample, sequenced in a study of T-cell memory formation after mild COVID-19. TCRdb itself ran the 5' RACE reads through MiXCR, one entry per CDR3 protein. The sample yields just under 350,000 distinct CDR3 sequences, under 15% seen once. The sample consisted of PBMCs or a T cell subset sorted from them (not recorded which). The receptors derive from a man aged 18 to 29 who had mild COVID-19 (a few samples of this study predate the infection). Cell type and time point are not known. Each CDR3 is given with its conserved first and last residue. The listing skips clone size in some rows; elsewhere it reads once, few, many or a size class.

clone size: NA; V gene: TRBV5-1; J gene: TRBJ1-1; CDR3 protein: CASSMPEGNTEAFF
clone size: NA; V gene: TRBV5-1; J gene: TRBJ1-1; CDR3 protein: CASSLLQGMNTEAFF
clone size: NA; V gene: TRBV6-2/TRBV6-3; J gene: TRBJ2-7; CDR3 protein: CASSYPYYEQYF
clone size: NA; V gene: TRBV18; J gene: TRBJ2-2; CDR3 protein: CASSPTDSEIGELFF
clone size: NA; V gene: TRBV24-1; J gene: TRBJ2-1; CDR3 protein: CATSDPRGDEQFF
clone size: NA; V gene: TRBV7-6; J gene: TRBJ2-5; CDR3 protein: CASSFSIGETQYF
clone size: few; V gene: TRBV7-9; J gene: TRBJ2-3; CDR3 protein: CASSLRPYPPENTQYF
clone size: NA; V gene: TRBV9; J gene: TRBJ2-3; CDR3 protein: CASSVEVRGGTADTQYF
clone size: NA; V gene: TRBV4-1; J gene: TRBJ2-1; CDR3 protein: CASSQVVAYSYNEQFF
clone size: NA; V gene: TRBV6-2/TRBV6-3; J gene: TRBJ2-3; CDR3 protein: CASSTIWMDTQYF
clone size: few; V gene: TRBV29-1; J gene: TRBJ1-3; CDR3 protein: CSSRGSGNTIYF
clone size: NA; V gene: TRBV12-3/TRBV12-4; J gene: TRBJ1-1; CDR3 protein: CASSTGVRTEAFF
clone size: many; V gene: TRBV3-1; J gene: TRBJ2-1; CDR3 protein: CASNQLAGGPGGEQFF
clone size: NA; V gene: TRBV7-3; J gene: TRBJ2-5; CDR3 protein: CASSTVPRGDRETQYF
clone size: NA; V gene: TRBV29-1; J gene: TRBJ1-1; CDR3 protein: CSVERVLNTEAFF
clone size: NA; V gene: TRBV20-1; J gene: TRBJ1-1; CDR3 protein: CSARAAHSNTEAFF
clone size: few; V gene: TRBV28; J gene: TRBJ1-5; CDR3 protein: CASRPAGGNDQPQHF
clone size: NA; V gene: TRBV6-6; J gene: TRBJ2-3; CDR3 protein: CASSYNRMTDTQYF
clone size: many; V gene: TRBV7-9; J gene: TRBJ2-3; CDR3 protein: CASSLLRTDTQYF
clone size: many; V gene: TRBV4-1; J gene: TRBJ2-7; CDR3 protein: CASSQAGTGYEQYF
clone size: NA; V gene: TRBV15; J gene: TRBJ2-7; CDR3 protein: CATSRTGSPYEQYF
clone size: few; V gene: TRBV7-2; J gene: TRBJ1-4; CDR3 protein: CASSLQRSNEKLFF
clone size: NA; V gene: TRBV5-1; J gene: TRBJ2-5; CDR3 protein: CASSFQGGQQETQYF
clone size: NA; V gene: TRBV4-3; J gene: TRBJ2-5; CDR3 protein: CASSHPATGQQETQYF
clone size: NA; V gene: TRBV6-1; J gene: TRBJ2-1; CDR3 protein: CASSDPGQGAIEQFF
clone size: NA; V gene: TRBV5-1; J gene: TRBJ1-2; CDR3 protein: CASSRGSNGYTF
clone size: many; V gene: TRBV23-1; J gene: TRBJ2-3; CDR3 protein: CASSQEPGQGRGDTQYF
clone size: NA; V gene: TRBV7-8; J gene: TRBJ1-2; CDR3 protein: CASSLEVGGLDGYTF
clone size: NA; V gene: TRBV7-3; J gene: TRBJ1-1; CDR3 protein: CASSAQGWGTEAFF
clone size: once; V gene: TRBV6-5; J gene: TRBJ2-1; CDR3 protein: CASSYAGLGGGEQFF
clone size: NA; V gene: TRBV7-9; J gene: TRBJ2-2; CDR3 protein: CASSPGQGPGELFF
clone size: few; V gene: TRBV15; J gene: TRBJ1-1; CDR3 protein: CATSRDNSVFEAFF
clone size: few; V gene: TRBV4-1; J gene: TRBJ2-5; CDR3 protein: CASSRTGSYQETQYF
clone size: NA; V gene: TRBV25-1; J gene: TRBJ2-2; CDR3 protein: CASSEEGRGTGELFF
clone size: NA; V gene: TRBV29-1; J gene: TRBJ1-3; CDR3 protein: CSARPGQGDTIYF
clone size: many; V gene: TRBV6-1; J gene: TRBJ1-2; CDR3 protein: CASLEGVGYGYTF
clone size: few; V gene: TRBV29-1; J gene: TRBJ2-3; CDR3 protein: CSVEERGGLLDTQYF
clone size: NA; V gene: TRBV9; J gene: TRBJ1-6; CDR3 protein: CASSEGGGNSPLHF
clone size: NA; V gene: TRBV5-1; J gene: TRBJ2-3; CDR3 protein: CASRLEGRTDTQYF
clone size: few; V gene: TRBV7-9; J gene: TRBJ1-5; CDR3 protein: CASSFNGNQPQHF
clone size: NA; V gene: TRBV28; J gene: TRBJ1-1; CDR3 protein: CASGSPDRTDTEAFF
clone size: few; V gene: TRBV20-1; J gene: TRBJ1-2; CDR3 protein: CSARDGGYGYTF
clone size: NA; V gene: TRBV6-2/TRBV6-3; J gene: TRBJ2-3; CDR3 protein: CASRRIARGISDTQYF
clone size: few; V gene: TRBV5-1; J gene: TRBJ2-1; CDR3 protein: CASTRREGAGWNEQFF
clone size: few; V gene: TRBV5-1; J gene: TRBJ2-3; CDR3 protein: CASSLDWSSTDTQYF
clone size: NA; V gene: TRBV20-1; J gene: TRBJ2-1; CDR3 protein: CSARSTSGGAYNEQFF
clone size: few; V gene: TRBV5-1; J gene: TRBJ2-3; CDR3 protein: CASSLARTADTQYF
clone size: many; V gene: TRBV7-2; J gene: TRBJ2-3; CDR3 protein: CASSPALVYADTQYF
clone size: few; V gene: TRBV15; J gene: TRBJ1-5; CDR3 protein: CATSRDRQINQPQHF
clone size: NA; V gene: TRBV6-5; J gene: TRBJ2-6; CDR3 protein: CASSHTGTGANVLTF
clone size: few; V gene: TRBV15; J gene: TRBJ2-1; CDR3 protein: CATSRDRRGTGWNEQFF
clone size: NA; V gene: TRBV20-1; J gene: TRBJ2-1; CDR3 protein: CSAARAGVLGEQFF